A single sample gave rise to the 19 T cell receptor beta chains below, sequenced in a study of blood T cell repertoires in COVID-19. Sequenced by immunoSEQ multiplex PCR; TCRdb stores in-frame clones only, minus some. The table includes 130,000 to 150,000 clones, 80% to 90% detected once. Source material: peripheral blood. The origin of the receptors is a man between 45 and 60 years old who had recovered from COVID-19.

This chain connects TRBV7-8 to TRBJ2-1; 10 bases align to TRBD2. Germline CDR1 SGHVS, CDR2 FQNEAQ. Germline trimming cut 1 base from V and 9 bases from J; bases unmatched to any gene: 6. The CDR3 sequence is 15 residues long. The CDR3 loop reads CASSLVPGTSVEQFF. Written as DNA, the CDR3 is TGTGCCAGCAGCTTAGTCCCCGGGACTAGCGTTGAGCAGTTCTTC.

This sequence joins TRBV5-1 and TRBJ1-1; TRBD1 aligns across 8 bases. The CDR3 extends over 17 amino acids. CDR1 SGHRS and CDR2 YFSETQ come from the germline V gene. V shed 4 bases, J shed 6 bases, and the junction held 17 bases outside the gene matches. The CDR3 here is CASSESKTGTGGSEAFF. As DNA, the CDR3 is TGCGCCAGCAGCGAATCTAAAACCGGGACAGGCGGCTCTGAAGCTTTCTTT. Combining the CDR3 with reference TRBV5-1 and TRBJ1-1 gives the whole variable domain KAGVTQTPRYLIKTRGQQVTLSCSPISGHRSVSWYQQTPGQGLQFLFEYFSETQRNKGNFPGRFSGRQFSNSRSEMNVSTLELGDSALYLCASSESKTGTGGSEAFFGQGTRLTVV.

Concerning this clone: Other DNA sequences of this sample code for an identical CDR3. The V and J genes are TRBV5-1 and TRBJ1-1; D is ambiguous. The germline V and J ends were trimmed by 0 bases and 0 bases, with 6 bases remaining between them. The CDR3 is made up of 14 amino acids. Germline V CDR1 and CDR2: SGHRS, YFSETQ. The DNA for the CDR3 is TGCGCCAGCAGCTTGGGCGGAATGAACACTGAAGCTTTCTTT. Translating gives CASSLGGMNTEAFF.

This sequence joins TRBV11-3 and TRBJ2-1, with D possibly matching TRBD2 (6 bases). Looked up from germline, CDR1 is SGHNT and CDR2 is YENEEA. V was cut by 5 bases and J by 9 bases, with 17 bases left in between. This CDR3 comprises 14 residues. The CDR3 region is CASSPGGGAGEQFF. Here the CDR3 DNA reads TGTGCCAGCAGCCCAGGTGGAGGGGCGGGTGAGCAGTTCTTC.

The V call is TRBV5-4, the J call TRBJ2-5; D not resolved. Per germline, CDR1 SGHNT and CDR2 YYREEE (reference sequence). V lost 4 bases and J 5 bases, leaving 18 bases between the germline ends. The length of the CDR3 is 15 residues. The CDR3 reads CASSLQRGVTETQYF. The CDR3 bases are TGTGCCAGCAGCCTGCAACGAGGAGTAACCGAGACCCAGTACTTC.

The rearrangement joins TRBV11-2 to TRBJ2-1, with 7 bases aligning to TRBD2. The V gene end was trimmed by 3 bases and the J gene end by 0 bases; junction bases not matched to a gene: 5. The CDR3 has 16 residues. Germline V gene data show CDR1 as SGHAT and CDR2 as FQNNGV. The CDR3 bases are TGTGCCAGCAGCTTGGACCGGGACTACTCCTACAATGAGCAGTTCTTC. Amino acid sequence: CASSLDRDYSYNEQFF.

As regards this clone: This same CDR3 is encoded by further DNA sequences in the sample. The rearrangement joins TRBV5-1 to TRBJ1-5; D is undetermined. Germline V lookup: CDR1 SGHRS, CDR2 YFSETQ. V gave up 5 bases and J gave up 4 bases, with 10 bases separating them. The CDR3 consists of 13 residues. CDR3 DNA: TGCGCCAGCAGTCGTTCTTATAATCAGCCCCAGCATTTT. This translates into CASSRSYNQPQHF.

V usage is TRBV5-1 and J usage is TRBJ2-1, with 8 bases that match TRBD1. V trimming: 4 bases; J trimming: 0 bases; junction bases outside the gene matches: 6. The CDR3 runs 16 residues. From germline, CDR1 is SGHRS and CDR2 YFSETQ. CDR3 amino acids: CASSARDRSSYNEQFF. Here the CDR3 DNA reads TGCGCCAGCAGCGCCAGGGACAGGAGCTCCTACAATGAGCAGTTCTTC.

The chain joins TRBV5-1 to TRBJ2-7; tentatively, D is TRBD1 (7 bases). Trimming stripped 3 bases from V and 5 bases from J, with 21 bases between. This CDR3 comprises 16 residues. Germline V gene sequence: CDR1 SGHRS, CDR2 YFSETQ. The CDR3 DNA follows: TGCGCCAGCAGCTACTACTCCTCGCAGGGGGGACACGAGCAGTACTTC. This encodes CASSYYSSQGGHEQYF.

The chain recombines TRBV6-6 with TRBJ1-5; 8 nucleotides match TRBD1. Germline-derived CDR1 and CDR2 are MNHNY and SVGAGI (reference sequence). The CDR3 covers 15 residues. V shed 10 bases and J 4 bases; nucleotides not matched to a gene: 12. The DNA of the CDR3 is TGTGCCACAAAACTTCCGGGACAGGATAATCAGCCCCAGCATTTT. Amino acid sequence: CATKLPGQDNQPQHF.

The CDR3 nucleotides are TGTGCCAGCAGCGCAGGGAACAGGGGGAGCTCCTACAATGAGCAGTTCTTC. It codes for CASSAGNRGSSYNEQFF. This rearrangement joins TRBV3-1 (or the pseudogene TRBV3-2) to TRBJ2-1; TRBD1 matches at 8 bases. J lost 0 bases, V lost 5 bases, and 9 bases had no gene match. This CDR3 has 17 residues. Germline loops: CDR1 LGHDT, CDR2 YNNKEL (reference sequence).

The V and J genes are TRBV9 and TRBJ2-2, with TRBD2 identical over 12 bases. Germline-derived CDR1 and CDR2 are SGDLS and YYNGEE. CDR3 size: 18 residues. The V and J ends lost 1 base and 6 bases, in that order; junction bases with no gene match: 10. The CDR3 here is CASSVWASGGAGAGELFF. Written as DNA, the CDR3 is TGTGCCAGCAGCGTATGGGCTAGCGGGGGGGCAGGCGCCGGGGAGCTGTTTTTT.

The chain uses TRBV19 and TRBJ2-3; TRBD1 aligns across 7 bases. The CDR3 length is 15 residues. Germline CDR1 and CDR2: LNHDA and SQIVND (reference sequence). Trimming took 5 bases from V and 6 from J; bases not matched to a gene: 11. CDR3: CASSPGPGGFDTQYF. The CDR3 DNA reads as TGTGCCAGTAGTCCCGGTCCAGGGGGATTCGATACGCAGTATTTT.

The chain joins TRBV5-6 to TRBJ2-7, with unresolved D. The CDR3 totals 14 residues. V lost 0 bases to trimming and J lost 3 bases, with 10 bases between them. Germline V gene data show CDR1 as SGHDT and CDR2 as YYEEEE. This chain's CDR3 is CASSLGGPDYEQYF. The CDR3 coding sequence is TGTGCCAGCAGCTTGGGTGGGCCAGACTACGAGCAGTACTTC.

This chain connects TRBV5-6 to TRBJ2-1; the match to TRBD1 covers 10 bases. The ends lost 2 bases at V and 5 bases at J; junction bases unmatched: 4. Per germline, CDR1 SGHDT and CDR2 YYEEEE. The CDR3 consists of 15 residues. The chain's CDR3 is CASSFGTGANNEQFF. The CDR3 nucleotides are TGTGCCAGCAGCTTCGGGACAGGGGCGAACAATGAGCAGTTCTTC.

The gene calls are TRBV7-8 and TRBJ1-5; 8 bases align to TRBD1. From germline, CDR1 is SGHVS and CDR2 FQNEAQ. The CDR3 runs 15 residues. J gave up 5 bases and V 1 base, and 4 bases lay outside the gene matches. Written as DNA, the CDR3 is TGTGCCAGCAGCTTAGGGACAGGGCCCTATCAGCCCCAGCATTTT. Protein: CASSLGTGPYQPQHF.

This sequence joins TRBV12-5 and TRBJ1-1; D call uncertain. Germline V CDR1 and CDR2: LGHNT, FRNRAP. Trimming took 0 bases from V and 4 from J, leaving 9 bases between them. This CDR3 has 14 residues. CDR3 in DNA: TGTGCTAGTGGTTTGGTACGGAGTTTCACTGAAGCTTTCTTT. Amino acids: CASGLVRSFTEAFF.

The rearrangement uses TRBV11-3 and TRBJ2-3; no firm D call. V was cut by 5 bases and J by 0 bases, with 12 bases left in between. CDR1 and CDR2 from the germline V gene are SGHNT and YENEEA. The CDR3 spans 15 residues. The CDR3 here is CASSPPPESTDTQYF. For the CDR3, the DNA is TGTGCCAGCAGCCCACCCCCCGAGAGCACAGATACGCAGTATTTT.

The chain employs TRBV2 and TRBJ2-7; 8 bases are a match to TRBD2. V dropped 0 bases and J dropped 4; count of bases not matched to a gene: 17. Per the germline V gene, CDR1 is SNHLY and CDR2 is FYNNEI. The CDR3 covers 19 residues. The CDR3 here is CASSEADQRGPLPKYEQYF. CDR3 DNA sequence: TGTGCCAGCAGTGAAGCAGACCAGCGGGGGCCTCTCCCTAAGTACGAGCAGTACTTC.